Below, 32 T cell receptor beta chains from the same sample are listed, as sequenced in a study of blood T cell repertoires in COVID-19. Assay used: immunoSEQ multiplex PCR; TCRdb lists only in-frame clones, some missing. The repertoire consists of some 130,000 clones, with approximately 74% occurring once and the leading ten covering 1.5% to 2%. The specimen sequenced was peripheral blood. The receptors stem from a woman in her seventies with acute or convalescent COVID-19.

This clone was seen a few times. The CDR3 bases are TGTGCCAGCAGCTTGCAGGGGGGTACCGGGGAGCTGTTTTTT. Protein product: CASSLQGGTGELFF. The rearrangement joins TRBV5-4 to TRBJ2-2, with D maybe TRBD1 (7 bases). The V and J ends lost 1 base and 5 bases respectively, with 9 bases between them. The CDR3 totals 14 residues. The germline CDR1 and CDR2 sequences are SGHNT and YYREEE (reference sequence).

This chain joins TRBV7-2 and TRBJ2-3, with 8 bases fitting TRBD2. There are 17 residues in the CDR3. Germline-derived CDR1 and CDR2 are SGHTA and FQGNSA. V trimming: 5 bases; J trimming: 5 bases; junction bases outside the gene matches: 15. In DNA, the CDR3 is TGTGCCAGCAGCAACACATCTAAGCGGGGGTGGGGAGATACGCAGTATTTT. Residues: CASSNTSKRGWGDTQYF.

This rearrangement joins TRBV5-1 to TRBJ2-5; 11 bases are a match to TRBD2. There are 15 residues in the CDR3. The junction had 7 bases not matched to a gene; V was cut back by 4 bases and J by 5 bases. In germline, CDR1 is SGHRS, CDR2 YFSETQ. The DNA of the CDR3 is TGCGCCAGCAGCCCAGGGACTAGCGGTTGGGAGACCCAGTACTTC. Protein sequence: CASSPGTSGWETQYF. Supplemented by reference TRBV5-1 and TRBJ2-5, the full variable domain reads KAGVTQTPRYLIKTRGQQVTLSCSPISGHRSVSWYQQTPGQGLQFLFEYFSETQRNKGNFPGRFSGRQFSNSRSEMNVSTLELGDSALYLCASSPGTSGWETQYFGPGTRLLVL.

This chain links TRBV5-1 with TRBJ2-3; 10 bases match TRBD2. After removal of 3 bases from V and 1 base from J, the junction contained 2 bases not matched to a gene. Looked up from germline, CDR1 is SGHRS and CDR2 is YFSETQ. The CDR3 is 15 amino acids. The CDR3 bases are TGCGCCAGCAGCTCTCTAGCGGGGGGCACAGATACGCAGTATTTT. Residues: CASSSLAGGTDTQYF.

The gene calls are TRBV28 and TRBJ2-5, with D perhaps TRBD2 (5 bases). The V end was cut by 2 bases, the J end by 1 base, with 8 bases between. This CDR3 comprises 14 residues. Germline V CDR1 and CDR2: MDHEN, SYDVKM. The CDR3 DNA sequence: TGTGCCAGCAGTTTAGAGGGCCCCCAAGAGACCCAGTACTTC. It codes for CASSLEGPQETQYF.

The chain uses TRBV19 and TRBJ2-3; D possibly corresponds to TRBD2 (7 bases). There are 15 residues in the CDR3. Trimming took 6 bases from V and 0 from J, leaving 13 bases between them. The germline gives CDR1 LNHDA, CDR2 SQIVND (reference sequence). CDR3 loop: CASRGGTSSTDTQYF. Here the CDR3 DNA reads TGTGCCAGTAGGGGGGGGACATCTAGCACAGATACGCAGTATTTT.

The chain has TRBV28 and TRBJ1-3, with 10 bases identical to TRBD1. With V trimmed by 2 bases and J by 4 bases, 11 bases remained unmatched. Per the germline V gene, CDR1 is MDHEN and CDR2 is SYDVKM. The CDR3 spans 18 residues. CDR3 region: CASSLPGTGVWSGNTIYF. The CDR3 DNA follows: TGTGCCAGCAGTTTACCCGGGACAGGGGTTTGGTCCGGAAACACCATATATTTT. The complete variable domain, with remaining parts taken from reference TRBV28 and TRBJ1-3, reads DVKVTQSSRYLVKRTGEKVFLECVQDMDHENMFWYRQDPGLGLRLIYFSYDVKMKEKGDIPEGYSVSREKKERFSLILESASTNQTSMYLCASSLPGTGVWSGNTIYFGEGSWLTVV.

This clone was found a few times. The rearrangement links TRBV28 to TRBJ1-2; 8 bases map to TRBD1. J lost 8 bases, V lost 6 bases, and 5 bases had no gene match. The CDR3 has 12 residues. Germline CDR1 MDHEN, CDR2 SYDVKM. The CDR3 loop reads CASSGQGGGYTF. DNA of the CDR3: TGTGCCAGCAGCGGACAGGGCGGAGGCTACACCTTC.

The chain is built from TRBV24-1 and TRBJ2-7, with a tentative D call TRBD1 (7 bases). Trimming cost V 5 bases and J 6 bases, with 16 bases left between them. This CDR3 is 14 amino acids long. Germline V gives CDR1 KGHDR, CDR2 SFDVKD. CDR3 bases: TGTGCCACCAGTGTGTCCGTGGAGGGGGCCGAGCAGTACTTC. It is translated as CATSVSVEGAEQYF.

The chain recombines TRBV19 with TRBJ2-2, with a tentative D call TRBD1 (6 bases). V was shortened by 5 bases and J by 5 bases, with 9 bases between the two germline ends. CDR3 length equals 13 residues. Germline lookup yields CDR1 LNHDA and CDR2 SQIVND (reference sequence). The CDR3 sequence: CASSVTGTGELFF. The CDR3 DNA is TGTGCCAGTAGTGTCACAGGGACCGGGGAGCTGTTTTTT.

The chain recombines TRBV25-1 with TRBJ2-3; no reliable D call. The CDR3 length is 15 residues. The V and J ends lost 5 bases and 1 base respectively, with 13 bases between them. CDR1 and CDR2 from the germline V gene are MGHDK and SYGVNS. The DNA of the CDR3 is TGTGCCAGCAGTAGTTCGAGAATTCGCACAGATACGCAGTATTTT. This encodes CASSSSRIRTDTQYF.

J is TRBJ1-2 and V is TRBV9; 10 nucleotides align to TRBD1. The J segment lost 8 bases and the V segment lost 3 bases, leaving 13 bases of the junction unmatched. The CDR3 runs to 16 residues. Germline V gene data show CDR1 as SGDLS and CDR2 as YYNGEE. The CDR3 nucleotides are TGTGCCAGCAGCGATCACCGGGACAGGGGATGGGGCGGCTACACCTTC. Translation gives CASSDHRDRGWGGYTF.

The genes are TRBV7-2 and TRBJ2-3; 8 bases match TRBD1. Per the germline V gene, CDR1 is SGHTA and CDR2 is FQGNSA. This CDR3 has 14 residues. V shed 5 bases, J shed 8 bases, and the junction held 9 bases outside the gene matches. The CDR3 sequence is CASSPDRGRGTQYF. In nucleotides, the CDR3 is TGTGCCAGCAGCCCCGACAGGGGAAGGGGTACGCAGTATTTT.

This clone was counted between two and nine times. The chain employs TRBV28 and TRBJ2-7, with D perhaps matching TRBD2 (6 bases). With 3 bases removed from V and 4 bases from J, the gap between germline ends came to 13 bases. The CDR3 runs 14 residues. Germline assignment: CDR1 MDHEN and CDR2 SYDVKM. CDR3 in DNA: TGTGCCAGCAGTTTCGGGCTAGCGAGATACGAGCAGTACTTC. It translates to CASSFGLARYEQYF.

This chain links TRBV27 with TRBJ1-6; D is unresolved. CDR1 and CDR2 (germline): MNHEY, SMNVEV (reference sequence). This CDR3 is built from 14 residues. V dropped 3 bases and J dropped 5 bases, with 8 bases sitting between them. This CDR3 reads CASSFGVNNSPLHF. CDR3 coding DNA: TGTGCCAGCAGTTTCGGGGTTAATAATTCACCCCTCCACTTT.

This clone was observed many times. CDR3 DNA: TGCGCCAGCAGCCCGCAGGCGGGAGGGCCCTACGAGCAGTACTTC. Protein: CASSPQAGGPYEQYF. The chain has TRBV5-1 and TRBJ2-7; 9 bases agree with TRBD2. There are 15 residues in the CDR3. Germline V CDR1 and CDR2: SGHRS, YFSETQ. Trimming removed 4 bases from V and 2 bases from J; junction bases left unmatched: 7. Together with reference TRBV5-1 and TRBJ2-7, the CDR3 gives the full variable domain: KAGVTQTPRYLIKTRGQQVTLSCSPISGHRSVSWYQQTPGQGLQFLFEYFSETQRNKGNFPGRFSGRQFSNSRSEMNVSTLELGDSALYLCASSPQAGGPYEQYFGPGTRLTVT.

The chain is built from TRBV24-1 and TRBJ2-1, with 7 nucleotides matching TRBD1. CDR3 size: 17 residues. CDR1 is KGHDR and CDR2 is SFDVKD in the germline V gene. The junction had 15 bases not matched to a gene; V was cut back by 3 bases and J by 8 bases. The CDR3 reads CATSDRGAGGLGDEQFF. The DNA for the CDR3 is TGTGCCACCAGTGATCGGGGAGCAGGGGGATTAGGAGATGAGCAGTTCTTC.

The chain links TRBV18 to TRBJ1-1; D unclear. The V and J ends lost 6 bases and 3 bases respectively, with 5 bases between them. The CDR3 is 11 amino acids. Germline loops: CDR1 KGHSH, CDR2 LQKENI. Here the CDR3 DNA reads TGTGCCAGCTCGCCGGACACTGAAGCTTTCTTT. It specifies CASSPDTEAFF. The full variable domain, in which reference TRBV18 and TRBJ1-1 provide the parts outside the CDR3, is NAGVMQNPRHLVRRRGQEARLRCSPMKGHSHVYWYRQLPEEGLKFMVYLQKENIIDESGMPKERFSAEFPKEGPSILRIQQVVRGDSAAYFCASSPDTEAFFGQGTRLTVV.

The chain joins TRBV2 to TRBJ2-1; 9 nucleotides agree with TRBD2. Trimming removed 8 bases from V and 5 bases from J; junction bases left unmatched: 13. The CDR3 contains 16 residues. The germline V gene encodes CDR1 SNHLY and CDR2 FYNNEI. The CDR3 DNA follows: TGTGCCAGCCTACGTGGCGGGGGGGCCTATGACAATGAGCAGTTCTTC. It is translated as CASLRGGGAYDNEQFF.

This clone was observed a handful of times. The junction departs from germline at one end; a sequencing error may be responsible. The chain is built from TRBV12-3 or TRBV12-4 and TRBJ1-2; 8 bases match TRBD1. The CDR3 is 13 residues long. This CDR3 is CASSLGAGGLLDF. The CDR3 DNA reads TGTGCCAGCAGTCTTGGTGCAGGGGGCCTCCTGGACTTC.

This clone was seen more than once but under ten times. The V gene is TRBV9, the J gene TRBJ2-1; 9 bases are shared with TRBD2. V lost 7 bases, J lost 5 bases, and 10 bases stayed unmatched. CDR3 size: 15 residues. Per germline, CDR1 SGDLS and CDR2 YYNGEE. As DNA, the CDR3 is TGTGCCAGCGGCCGGCGGGGGGGCCTCAACAATGAGCAGTTCTTC. Translating gives CASGRRGGLNNEQFF.

V and J are TRBV18 and TRBJ1-2; 7 positions agree with TRBD1. Germline CDR1 is KGHSH and CDR2 is LQKENI. The CDR3 spans 17 residues. The V gene end was trimmed by 0 bases and the J gene end by 0 bases; junction bases not matched to a gene: 7. CDR3 sequence (DNA): TGTGCCAGCTCACCACCGAACAGGGGTACAGCTAACTATGGCTACACCTTC. Protein: CASSPPNRGTANYGYTF.

This clone was detected only a few times. The chain carries TRBV7-9 and TRBJ1-2; possible D gene TRBD1, 6 bases. The CDR3 has 16 residues. V lost 5 bases and J 2 bases, leaving 18 bases between the germline ends. CDR1 is SEHNR and CDR2 is FQNEAQ in the germline V gene (reference sequence). In DNA form, the CDR3 reads TGTGCCAGCAGCCTTAGGGCCGGGACACGCAACTATGGCTACACCTTC. Residues: CASSLRAGTRNYGYTF.

The chain uses TRBV29-1 and TRBJ1-1; 8 positions match TRBD1. This CDR3 spans 14 amino acids. CDR1 and CDR2 from the germline V gene are SQVTM and ANQGSEA. V lost 4 bases, J lost 1 base, and 5 bases stayed unmatched. The CDR3 reads CSVGTGRQNTEAFF. The DNA of the CDR3 is TGCAGCGTTGGGACAGGGCGGCAGAACACTGAAGCTTTCTTT.

The sample holds a few counts of this clone. The chain joins TRBV27 to TRBJ1-2; 10 positions match TRBD1. The CDR3 extends over 13 amino acids. V gave up 10 bases and J gave up 7 bases; unmatched junction bases: 9. In germline, CDR1 is MNHEY, CDR2 SMNVEV (reference sequence). CDR3 nucleotides: TGTGCCACCAGACAGGGGGCAGTCGGTGGCTACACCTTC. This encodes CATRQGAVGGYTF.

The chain joins TRBV27 to TRBJ2-7, with TRBD1 identical over 8 bases. The CDR3 sequence is 13 residues long. V lost 6 bases, J lost 5 bases, and 6 bases stayed unmatched. Germline V lookup: CDR1 MNHEY, CDR2 SMNVEV (reference sequence). Here the CDR3 reads CASRQGAGHEQYF. The CDR3, as DNA: TGTGCCAGCAGGCAGGGGGCTGGCCACGAGCAGTACTTC.

This clone has only a few counts. The J gene is TRBJ1-2, the V gene TRBV6-1; the D is unclear. V lost 3 bases and J lost 0, with 11 bases in between. Germline loops: CDR1 MNHNS, CDR2 SASEGT. CDR3 length equals 15 residues. The CDR3 DNA is TGTGCCAGCAGTGAGTGGGAGAATCCTAACTATGGCTACACCTTC. Translation: CASSEWENPNYGYTF.

CDR3 protein: CASSFNGGNTIYF. The CDR3 DNA reads TGTGCCAGCAGCTTCAACGGTGGAAACACCATATATTTT. This chain links TRBV11-2 with TRBJ1-3; D is uncertain. The CDR3 covers 13 residues. Trimming shortened V by 3 bases and J by 3 bases, and 6 bases separated the two germline ends. The germline V gene encodes CDR1 SGHAT and CDR2 FQNNGV.

This clone was seen a few times. The chain employs TRBV7-8 and TRBJ2-5; 13 bases are a match to TRBD2. The CDR3 extends over 15 amino acids. After removal of 5 bases from V and 4 bases from J, the junction contained 4 bases not matched to a gene. Per germline, CDR1 SGHVS and CDR2 FQNEAQ. CDR3 sequence (DNA): TGTGCCAGCAGCCGAGGACTAGCGGGGGTAGAGACCCAGTACTTC. This gives the protein CASSRGLAGVETQYF.

V is TRBV27 and J is TRBJ2-1, with 7 bases matching TRBD1. With 6 bases clipped from V and 3 bases from J, the junction kept 8 bases outside the gene matches. CDR3 length: 15 residues. CDR1 is MNHEY, CDR2 SMNVEV, per germline (reference sequence). CDR3 in amino acids: CASRPRRDSYNEQFF. As DNA, the CDR3 is TGTGCCAGCAGACCTCGCCGGGACAGCTACAATGAGCAGTTCTTC.

This clone was seen once. The V gene is TRBV19, the J gene TRBJ1-5, with 8 nucleotides matching TRBD1. Trimming took 3 bases from V and 6 from J; bases not matched to a gene: 4. This CDR3 spans 14 amino acids. Germline loops: CDR1 LNHDA, CDR2 SQIVND (reference sequence). CDR3 nucleotides: TGTGCCAGTAGTATCACAGGGGGAGGTCAGCCCCAGCATTTT. This translates into CASSITGGGQPQHF.

The chain joins TRBV6-2 or TRBV6-3 to TRBJ1-5; D gene ambiguous. V was pared by 2 bases and J by 5 bases, with 19 bases between. CDR1 and CDR2 from the germline V gene are MNHEY and SVGEGT. This CDR3 is 17 amino acids long. CDR3 amino acids: CASSYPTQPSFHQPQHF. CDR3 coding DNA: TGTGCCAGCAGTTACCCTACACAGCCGTCCTTTCATCAGCCCCAGCATTTT.